The clone carrying this T cell receptor beta chain has more than one count but fewer than ten. Antigen: not known. The time point: persistent/refractory GD, antithyroid drugs over 5 years with positive TRAb. RNA extracted from PBMCs served as the sequencing template. These data belong to a study of regulatory T cells in long-lasting Graves disease. Study-wide background: Patients with persistent Graves' disease had over 5 years of antithyroid drugs and persistent TSH receptor antibodies.

Whole-study results and caveats: Persistent Graves' patients showed a TCR diversity that was lower than that of newly diagnosed ones. TRBV28 was favored in persistent disease, as were TRBJ1-2 and TRBJ2-5.

V lost 8 bases and J lost 8, with 12 bases in between. Germline V gives CDR1 MNHNS, CDR2 SASEGT. The CDR3 contains 12 residues. For TCR beta, libraries came from iRepertoire HTBI primers and Arm-PCR of CDR3 regions. Source study methods: Analysis of the samples identified more than 60 TRBV and 13 to 15 TRBJ segments. MiXCR was run by TCRdb on the multiplex PCR reads, yielding one entry per CDR3 protein. The V and J calls and clone size come from TCRdb's table, not from the authors' own analysis. The sample records hundreds of thousands of distinct CDR3 sequences, approximately 29% being singletons. The sequencing used peripheral blood mononuclear cells (PBMCs), collected when the disease was refractory, from a patient treated with antithyroid drugs. V is TRBV6-1 and J is TRBJ2-2; D may be TRBD1 (5 bases). This TCR derives from a female donor with Graves disease. The CDR3 here is CASGVGVGELFF. The CDR3 DNA sequence: TGTGCCAGCGGAGTAGGGGTTGGGGAGCTGTTTTTT.